This TCR beta chain was identified in a study of CD8 T cells in ankylosing spondylitis. Study-wide points: Ankylosing spondylitis blood appeared to be characterized by a TCR beta motif of eight highly homologous variants. Clones tied to disease were said to be significantly enriched in matched ankylosing spondylitis synovial fluid.

From the 5' RACE reads, TCRdb called clonotypes with MiXCR, one entry per CDR3 protein. The sample lists around 280,000 distinct CDR3 sequences, around 19% seen once, with under 8.5% in the top ten. This clonotype was counted a few times. The antigen remains unidentified. Trimming cost V 2 bases and J 7 bases, with 15 bases left between them. CDR1 and CDR2 from the germline V gene are DFQATT and SNEGSKA (reference sequence). The CDR3 loop spans 14 amino acids. The chain links TRBV20-1 to TRBJ2-1; possibly TRBD2 for D (5 bases). The source of this sequence is a male donor with ankylosing spondylitis or in good health (not recorded which). The sample comprised blood, either unsorted or a sorted T cell fraction (not recorded which). CDR3 in DNA: TGCAGTGCTAGAATGGGAGCCGGAACAAATGAGCAGTTCTTC. This sequence encodes CSARMGAGTNEQFF.